This T cell receptor beta chain stems from a study of molecular identifiers for immune sequencing clone quantification listed by TCRdb under 2018. At the level of the whole study: For a replicate experiment, the RNA from either approximately 20,000 or 100,000 naive CD8 T cells was divided into five aliquots, and four of those aliquots went on to sequencing. This methods study benchmarked molecular-identifier clustering-based TCR repertoire sequencing (MIDCIRS) and TCR RNA copy counting, using CD8 T cells to do so. General conclusions and limits of the study: Even against a background of about a million naive CD8 T cells, spiked-in Jurkat TCR RNA amounting to a single cell's worth was reported to be detectable. In CMV-specific effector cells, over 97% of molecules were held by clones above 20 RNA copies, whereas under 1% of molecules were held by such clones in naive cells. When barcode sub-clustering was omitted, TCR diversity was inflated by chimeric consensus sequences, with chimeras reaching as high as 47%. Highly expanded clone sizes could be underestimated because identical TCR molecules may share a barcode. Spiked-in Jurkat TCR RNA (approximately 9 copies' worth), which is not part of the donor repertoire, was contained in the naive libraries. Modeling indicated about 3 TCR RNA copies recovered per cell, compared with around 9.8 by digital PCR, which implies a capture efficiency of approximately 30%.

Notes on this clonotype: Its antigen is unknown. A single base separates this from a much larger clone, so it may be a read error.

Libraries of naive CD8 T cells were built from anywhere between about 17,000 and 1,000,000 sorted cells, with 10%, 30% or 50% of the purified RNA used. Naive CD8 T cells were FACS-sorted as CD8+CD4-CCR7+CD45RA+ on a BD FACSAria II into RLT Plus buffer. Approximately eleven TCR copies' worth of Jurkat RNA were spiked into about 19,000-1,100,000 naive CD8 T cell samples to test detection sensitivity. Enrichment of CD8 T cells was done with RosetteSep CD8+ T Cell Enrichment Cocktail plus Ficoll-Paque, and ACK red cell lysis came afterward. The CDR3 sequence holds 14 residues, the cysteine and phenylalanine included. Only the CDR3 DNA stays, 42 bases, in frame from base 1. V has 5 bases trimmed and J has 4 bases trimmed; junction bases matching no gene number 7. For CDR1 and CDR2, the germline V gene lists SGHNT and YENEEA. The protocol used for the library was PCR. For sequencing, an Illumina HiSeq 4000 was employed. Bulk TCR libraries were generated as previously described, with the TCR primers listed in Table S5 used. Purification of total RNA was performed with the Qiagen AllPrep DNA/RNA kit. Before any analysis, reads coming from multiple sequencing runs of the same library were combined into one pool. The paper's processing steps were these. Reads were retained only if the reads had an exact TCR constant sequence, and the retained reads were trimmed to 150 nt and grouped according to their 12-nt molecular barcodes. Reads inside each barcode group were sub-clustered using a 15% Levenshtein threshold, and a quality-weighted consensus sequence was constructed for each RNA molecule. Non-functional sequences were removed, as were lower-count sequences one edit away from another. On the basis of fitting two negative binomial distributions, barcode sub-clusters with fewer than 20% of the maximum read count were discarded. The public sequencing data were trimmed at Q25 with fastp and processed into clonotypes with MiXCR by TCRdb, which kept only in-frame beta chains. Records with the same CDR3 protein are collapsed into one entry carrying the most frequent genes and DNA. TCRdb's processing, not the authors' own work, is the source of the V and J calls. This sample lists roughly 65,000 distinct CDR3 sequences; less than 20% were detected once. The top ten clonotypes cover 1.3% to 1.5% of the sample.

Here the chain combines TRBV11-3 and TRBJ2-5, and 7 junctional nucleotides match TRBD1. The receptor comes from a human donor in good health. Some libraries in this study had Jurkat cell RNA spiked in. What was sequenced was naive CD8+ T cells from blood, with Jurkat cell RNA spiked in. The intended sense of this specimen's cell subset or site label: FACS-sorted CD8+CD4-CCR7+CD45RA+ naive T cells. The nucleotide sequence reads as follows: TGTGCCAGCAGCACCCGGGACAGAGGAGAGACCCAGTACTTC. This codes for CASSTRDRGETQYF.